This TCR beta chain was obtained from a study of blood T cell repertoires in COVID-19. Per the original methods: Amplification of reference gene primers was used by the study to estimate nucleated cell counts. Here immunoSEQ multiplex PCR was the method, and the copy in TCRdb shows in-frame clones only, minus some. Clone size and the V and J calls come from that table; the DNA yielded D and trimming. The sample has 200,000 to 250,000 clones; 70% to 90% are singletons. With 0 bases removed from V and 2 bases from J, the gap between germline ends came to 12 bases. The V gene's germline CDR1 is MRHNA and CDR2 SNTAGT. The CDR3 consists of 16 residues.

This receptor was taken from a young man with COVID-19, enrolled during active disease. Sequencing input: peripheral blood. The chain links TRBV6-4 to TRBJ2-3; possibly TRBD2 for D (6 bases). The CDR3 loop is CASSDSRDSNTDTQYF. Written as DNA, the CDR3 is TGTGCCAGCAGTGACTCCCGGGACTCTAACACAGATACGCAGTATTTT.